What follows are 29 T cell receptor beta chains derived from one specimen sequenced in a study of response to subunit inactivated influenza vaccine. TCRdb fed the RT-PCR reads into MiXCR, producing one record per CDR3 protein. The sample yields 500,000 to 550,000 distinct CDR3 sequences, 7.5% to 8.5% seen once. The source was PBMCs from blood, collected less than 30 months after vaccination. These receptors came from a man aged 50 to 75 who received an inactivated influenza vaccine.

This clonotype was recorded at least ten times. The chain employs TRBV20-1 and TRBJ2-5, with 10 bases lining up with TRBD2. The V and J ends lost 7 bases and 4 bases, in that order; junction bases with no gene match: 9. The CDR3 contains 14 residues. Germline V gene data show CDR1 as DFQATT and CDR2 as SNEGSKA (reference sequence). This CDR3 is CSGTTIAGGETQYF. The CDR3 nucleotides are TGCAGTGGAACGACGATAGCGGGAGGAGAGACCCAGTACTTC.

The V gene is TRBV12-3 or TRBV12-4, the J gene TRBJ2-7; TRBD2 might be the D (5 bases). Trimming stripped 7 bases from V and 2 bases from J, with 21 bases between. The CDR3 totals 16 residues. CDR3 coding DNA: TGTGCCAGCATCGGAAGACGGGGTCCTCCCCCCTACGAGCAGTACTTC. Translated, it gives CASIGRRGPPPYEQYF.

This clonotype was counted at least ten times. The chain couples TRBV7-2 to TRBJ2-7; 9 bases align to TRBD2. This CDR3 contains 16 residues. Germline loops: CDR1 SGHTA, CDR2 FQGNSA. The ends lost 4 bases at V and 5 bases at J; junction bases unmatched: 12. In DNA form, the CDR3 reads TGTGCCAGCAGCTGGAGGGGAGCGGGAGGTAGGAACGAGCAGTACTTC. It codes for CASSWRGAGGRNEQYF.

The chain has TRBV4-1 and TRBJ2-1; the match to TRBD1 covers 11 bases. CDR3 length: 15 residues. The ends lost 4 bases at V and 8 bases at J; junction bases unmatched: 7. The germline CDR1 and CDR2 sequences are MGHRA and YSYEKL. The CDR3 nucleotides read TGCGCCAGCAGCCTGGGGACAGGGGGTATAGATGAGCAGTTCTTC. Amino acids: CASSLGTGGIDEQFF.

This clonotype was counted a few times. The J gene is TRBJ1-1, the V gene TRBV20-1; no clear D. Trimming stripped 4 bases from V and 6 bases from J, with 9 bases between. The germline V gene encodes CDR1 DFQATT and CDR2 SNEGSKA (reference sequence). This CDR3 region has 11 residues. The CDR3 loop is CSATPSSEAFF. The CDR3 DNA reads TGCAGTGCTACTCCCTCTTCTGAAGCTTTCTTT.

The sample holds a few counts of this clonotype. The rearrangement joins TRBV14 to TRBJ1-1; D not certain. Germline loops: CDR1 SGHDN, CDR2 FVKESK. This CDR3 has 12 residues. Trimming removed 3 bases at V and 7 bases at J, with 9 bases between. CDR3 DNA sequence: TGTGCCAGCAGCCACACGGGAATTGAAGCTTTCTTT. Its protein is CASSHTGIEAFF.

This rearrangement joins TRBV24-1 to TRBJ2-1, with 8 bases fitting TRBD2. In germline, CDR1 is KGHDR, CDR2 SFDVKD. The CDR3 is 17 amino acids. Trimming at V came to 4 bases and at J to 7 bases, leaving 14 bases not matched to a gene. CDR3 region: CATSESDTPGLGNEQFF. CDR3 sequence (DNA): TGTGCCACCAGTGAGTCAGATACCCCGGGACTAGGAAATGAGCAGTTCTTC.

The CDR3 spells CASRDGQAPYEQYF. As DNA, the CDR3 is TGTGCCAGCAGGGACGGACAGGCTCCCTACGAGCAGTACTTC. V is TRBV2 and J is TRBJ2-7; 7 bases line up with TRBD1. There are 14 residues in the CDR3. The junction had 7 bases not matched to a gene; V was cut back by 6 bases and J by 2 bases. Germline V gene sequence: CDR1 SNHLY, CDR2 FYNNEI.

This clonotype has ten or more counts. CDR3 in DNA: TGTGCCAGCAGGGCCGGGACTAGGAGATCAGATACGCAGTATTTT. Encoded protein: CASRAGTRRSDTQYF. The gene calls are TRBV12-3 or TRBV12-4 and TRBJ2-3; 8 bases fit TRBD2. With V trimmed by 6 bases and J by 4 bases, 9 bases remained unmatched. This CDR3 region has 15 residues.

This rearrangement joins TRBV7-8 to TRBJ2-7; TRBD2 matches at 9 bases. V lost 1 base, J lost 4 bases, and 8 bases stayed unmatched. CDR1 and CDR2 (germline): SGHVS, FQNEAQ. CDR3 length equals 16 residues. CDR3 protein: CASSLGVAGESYEQYF. In DNA form, the CDR3 reads TGTGCCAGCAGCTTAGGAGTAGCGGGGGAATCATACGAGCAGTACTTC.

This chain uses TRBV7-8 with TRBJ2-2, with 7 positions matching TRBD1. This CDR3 is 14 amino acids long. Germline V gives CDR1 SGHVS, CDR2 FQNEAQ. Losses at the gene ends were 4 bases for V and 6 bases for J; bases not matched to a gene: 5. CDR3 DNA: TGTGCCAGCAGCTGGAACAGGGGTGCCGGGGAGCTGTTTTTT. It is translated as CASSWNRGAGELFF.

The sample holds a few counts of this clonotype. The chain couples TRBV5-1 to TRBJ1-1; D is undetermined. The CDR3 spans 14 residues. V shed 4 bases and J shed 5 bases, with 15 bases lying between them. The germline V gene encodes CDR1 SGHRS and CDR2 YFSETQ. For the CDR3, the DNA is TGCGCCAGCAGCCTAGGAAGGTCGGTAACTGAAGCTTTCTTT. It codes for CASSLGRSVTEAFF.

The rearrangement joins TRBV6-1 to TRBJ2-1; 9 nucleotides agree with TRBD1. The CDR3 sequence is 13 residues long. The junction had 5 bases not matched to a gene; V was cut back by 4 bases and J by 10 bases. Per germline, CDR1 MNHNS and CDR2 SASEGT. Here the CDR3 DNA reads TGTGCCAGCAGTGCTAGGGACAGGGAGGAGCAGTTCTTC. It translates to CASSARDREEQFF.

This chain joins TRBV15 and TRBJ1-1; D not certain. Germline values: CDR1 LNHNV, CDR2 YYDKDF (reference sequence). The CDR3 length is 12 residues. Trimming cost V 9 bases and J 1 base, with 9 bases left between them. DNA of the CDR3: TGTGCCACTTCAAAACAGAACACTGAAGCTTTCTTT. Translation gives CATSKQNTEAFF.

This clonotype was recorded a few times. As DNA, the CDR3 is TGTGCCAGCAGTTCCTCGGGACAGGGCTTTGATGAGCAGTTCTTC. Residues: CASSSSGQGFDEQFF. The V call is TRBV28, the J call TRBJ2-1; 9 nucleotides line up with TRBD1. The V segment lost 4 bases and the J segment 8 bases; nucleotides outside the gene matches: 9. CDR1 and CDR2 from the germline V gene are MDHEN and SYDVKM. There are 15 residues in the CDR3. Looking up the rest from reference TRBV28 and TRBJ2-1 gives the full variable domain: DVKVTQSSRYLVKRTGEKVFLECVQDMDHENMFWYRQDPGLGLRLIYFSYDVKMKEKGDIPEGYSVSREKKERFSLILESASTNQTSMYLCASSSSGQGFDEQFFGPGTRLTVL.

This clonotype has a count of ten or more. This chain connects TRBV20-1 to TRBJ2-7; no definite D call. The CDR3 spans 10 residues. V was shortened by 6 bases and J by 5 bases, with 8 bases between the two germline ends. Per the germline V gene, CDR1 is DFQATT and CDR2 is SNEGSKA (reference sequence). DNA for the CDR3: TGCAGTGCGATATGGGACGAGCAGTACTTC. The encoded protein is CSAIWDEQYF.

This clonotype turned up a few times. The rearrangement links TRBV27 to TRBJ2-3; unclear D gene. Trimming removed 6 bases at V and 4 bases at J, with 20 bases between. CDR3 length: 16 residues. Germline V gene sequence: CDR1 MNHEY, CDR2 SMNVEV (reference sequence). The CDR3 DNA reads as TGTGCCAGCAGGTCACCTGGGGTTTCCTCCGCAGATACGCAGTATTTT. Translating gives CASRSPGVSSADTQYF.

This clonotype appeared a few times. The gene calls are TRBV6-5 and TRBJ1-6; 9 nucleotides agree with TRBD1. Germline loops: CDR1 MNHEY, CDR2 SVGAGI. Trimming took 2 bases from V and 7 from J; bases not matched to a gene: 9. There are 17 residues in the CDR3. The CDR3 sequence: CASSYRTSGTGNSPLHF. The CDR3 DNA reads as TGTGCCAGCAGTTACCGTACCTCCGGGACAGGGAATTCACCCCTCCACTTT.

Worth noting for this clonotype: A much larger clone lies one base from this, so it may be a read error. The CDR3 DNA reads TGTGCCACCGGATTGGCCGTTAATCAGCCCCAGCATTTT. Amino acid sequence: CATGLAVNQPQHF. This sequence joins TRBV10-3 and TRBJ1-5; no clear D. Germline V CDR1 and CDR2: ENHRY, SYGVKD. V lost 10 bases and J 4 bases, leaving 14 bases between the germline ends. CDR3 length: 13 amino acids.

J is TRBJ2-2 and V is TRBV7-6; D remains unclear. This CDR3 region has 16 residues. Trimming removed 5 bases at V and 2 bases at J, with 15 bases between. Germline-derived CDR1 and CDR2 are SGHVS and FNYEAQ. The CDR3 DNA follows: TGTGCCAGCAGCAAAGGGAATTTTCCCAACACCGGGGAGCTGTTTTTT. Amino acid sequence: CASSKGNFPNTGELFF.

The J gene is TRBJ1-6, the V gene TRBV7-9; 9 bases are shared with TRBD1. This CDR3 has 15 amino acids. With 6 bases clipped from V and 11 bases from J, the junction kept 11 bases outside the gene matches. Germline CDR1 and CDR2: SEHNR and FQNEAQ (reference sequence). The CDR3 reads CASSSTGTGITPLHF. For the CDR3, the DNA is TGTGCCAGCAGTTCTACCGGGACAGGGATTACACCCCTCCACTTT.

This clonotype came up many times. The chain recombines TRBV4-3 with TRBJ1-1; D uncertain. CDR3 size: 15 residues. Germline-derived CDR1 and CDR2 are LGHNA and YSLEER. V was shortened by 0 bases and J by 4 bases, with 12 bases between the two germline ends. The CDR3 reads CASSQEPGRGTEAFF. DNA of the CDR3: TGCGCCAGCAGCCAAGAGCCGGGCCGCGGCACTGAAGCTTTCTTT.

This clonotype was seen many times. The chain employs TRBV20-1 and TRBJ2-1; 9 bases line up with TRBD1. Germline V CDR1 and CDR2: DFQATT, SNEGSKA (reference sequence). The trim removed 6 bases at V and 6 bases at J, leaving 6 bases unmatched. The CDR3 sequence is 13 residues long. CDR3 protein: CSAAGTGINEQFF. The CDR3 DNA reads as TGCAGTGCGGCCGGGACAGGGATCAATGAGCAGTTCTTC.

This clonotype was observed a handful of times. This sequence joins TRBV24-1 and TRBJ2-1; D is possibly TRBD1 (6 bases). Germline CDR1 KGHDR, CDR2 SFDVKD. This CDR3 is 15 amino acids long. Trimming stripped 7 bases from V and 7 bases from J, with 19 bases between. The CDR3: CATRQGSGSFNEQFF. For the CDR3, the DNA is TGTGCCACCAGACAGGGTTCAGGCAGTTTTAATGAGCAGTTCTTC.

The gene calls are TRBV5-1 and TRBJ2-3; 7 nucleotides line up with TRBD1. The CDR3 runs 15 residues. Germline assignment: CDR1 SGHRS and CDR2 YFSETQ. Losses at the gene ends were 3 bases for V and 0 bases for J; bases not matched to a gene: 4. The CDR3 DNA sequence: TGCGCCAGCAGCTCCAAGACAGGGAGCACAGATACGCAGTATTTT. Translating gives CASSSKTGSTDTQYF.

This clonotype is a singleton in its sample. A much larger clone lies a single base off, so this may be a read error. V is TRBV29-1 and J is TRBJ2-3; no clear D gene. The tail of the sequence fits TRBJ1-5 better, so the J call may be wrong. Germline lookup yields CDR1 SQVTM and CDR2 ANQGSEA. The CDR3 loop spans 8 amino acids. The CDR3 reads CSADTQHF. CDR3 in DNA: TGCAGCGCAGATACGCAGCATTTT.

This clonotype showed up many times. The CDR3 here is CASSNWDSLNQPQHF. DNA for the CDR3: TGCGCCAGCAGCAACTGGGACAGCCTCAATCAGCCCCAGCATTTT. This chain joins TRBV5-1 and TRBJ1-5, with TRBD1 matching 7 bases. This CDR3 region has 15 residues. The junction had 7 bases not matched to a gene; V was cut back by 4 bases and J by 3 bases. Germline V gene data show CDR1 as SGHRS and CDR2 as YFSETQ.

The chain uses TRBV20-1 and TRBJ2-2, with TRBD1 identical over 7 bases. V shed 0 bases, J shed 5 bases, and the junction held 6 bases outside the gene matches. The germline V gene has CDR1 DFQATT and CDR2 SNEGSKA (reference sequence). The CDR3 length is 15 residues. The CDR3 is CSARDSHRGTGELFF. CDR3 in DNA: TGCAGTGCTAGAGACTCCCACAGGGGAACCGGGGAGCTGTTTTTT.

This clonotype was detected a few times. The chain has TRBV5-5 and TRBJ1-1, with D unclear. Germline lookup yields CDR1 SGHKS and CDR2 YYEKEE (reference sequence). The CDR3 has 13 amino acids. Trimming took 2 bases from V and 5 from J, leaving 10 bases between them. CDR3: CASSFLEGTEAFF. In DNA form, the CDR3 reads TGTGCCAGCAGCTTTCTGGAGGGAACTGAAGCTTTCTTT.